This T cell receptor (beta chain) was captured by sequencing in a study of blood T cell repertoires in COVID-19. Across the whole study: Sites in the United States, Italy and Spain provided acute and convalescent COVID-19 samples. T cells, B-cell-depleted T cells, or PBMCs provided the cDNA or gDNA that served as material.

Original data processing: Using reference gene primer amplification, nucleated cell counts were estimated. Sequenced by immunoSEQ multiplex PCR; TCRdb stores in-frame clones only, minus some. The DNA gave D and trimming, while V, J and clone size come from that table. The repertoire includes 100,000 to 140,000 clones, 75% to 95% of them detected once, and 1% to 1.5% sits in the top ten. The V segment lost 6 bases and the J segment 5 bases; nucleotides outside the gene matches: 2. Per the germline V gene, CDR1 is MNHEY and CDR2 is SVGEGT. This CDR3 has 13 amino acids. The sample was peripheral blood. This clonotype originated in a woman in her 30s with acute or convalescent COVID-19. V usage is TRBV6-2 or TRBV6-3 and J usage is TRBJ2-7, with 12 bases identical to TRBD2. The CDR3 DNA sequence: TGTGCCAGCAGCGGACTAGCGGGGAACGAGCAGTACTTC. This encodes CASSGLAGNEQYF.